This TCR beta chain derives from a study of neoadjuvant anti-PD-1 for oral cavity cancer. For the study at large: Non-progressing patients received a fourth nivolumab dose near day 43, then surgery on days 50-56.

The CDR3 runs to 14 residues. Germline CDR1 SGHNT, CDR2 YYREEE (reference sequence). The V and J ends lost 3 bases and 2 bases, in that order; junction bases with no gene match: 5. No culture or expansion preceded analysis of these blood cells. TCRdb keeps only in-frame clones here, not all; method: immunoSEQ multiplex PCR. There are about 72,000 clones in the sample; around four fifths occur only once, and approximately 3.6% lies in the top ten. This chain links TRBV5-4 with TRBJ2-7; 7 bases map to TRBD1. The sequence was collected from a person between 35 and 79 years old with oral cavity squamous cell carcinoma. The specimen comprised PBMCs, sampled before nivolumab (anti-PD-1) treatment. The CDR3 DNA reads TGTGCCAGCAGCTCGACAGGGAAGACCTACGAGCAGTACTTC. Amino acids: CASSSTGKTYEQYF.